This T cell receptor beta chain was sequenced during a study of metastatic and nonmetastatic thyroid tumors. Using MiXCR, TCRdb re-called clones from the PCR reads. The data contain 25,000 to 30,000 clones, about 15% of them singletons. This clone was seen repeatedly, ten times or more. Every patient underwent thyroid surgery untreated. CDR1 is MNHNS, CDR2 SASEGT, per germline. This CDR3 is 15 amino acids long. Trimming removed 9 bases at V and 2 bases at J, with 16 bases between. Input material: blood. This chain uses TRBV6-1 with TRBJ2-2, with a weak D call TRBD1 (5 bases). The TCR sequence derives from a female donor with papillary thyroid cancer or a benign thyroid nodule (not recorded which). Some clones in this sample may be carry-over from other donors' samples. CDR3 nucleotides: TGTGCCAGTCGACAGACCCGACTCAACACCGGGGAGCTGTTTTTT. It specifies CASRQTRLNTGELFF.